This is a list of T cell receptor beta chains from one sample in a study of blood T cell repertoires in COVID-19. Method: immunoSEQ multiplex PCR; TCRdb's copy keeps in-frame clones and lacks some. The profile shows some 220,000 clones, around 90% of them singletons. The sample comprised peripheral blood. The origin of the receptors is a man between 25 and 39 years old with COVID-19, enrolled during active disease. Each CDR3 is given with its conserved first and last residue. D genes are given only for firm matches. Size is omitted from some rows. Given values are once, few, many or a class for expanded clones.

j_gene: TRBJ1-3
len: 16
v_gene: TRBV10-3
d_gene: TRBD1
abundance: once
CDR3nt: TGTGCCTCAAACGACCCGGGACAGGGTCCTGGAAACACCATATATTTT
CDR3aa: CASNDPGQGPGNTIYF

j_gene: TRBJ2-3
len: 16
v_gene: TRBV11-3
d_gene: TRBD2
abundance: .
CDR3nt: TGTGCCAGCAGCCCCGGGTTGGCGGGGGGGGTAGATACGCAGTATTTT
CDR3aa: CASSPGLAGGVDTQYF

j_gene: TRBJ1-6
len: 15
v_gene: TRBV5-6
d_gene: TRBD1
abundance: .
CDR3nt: TGTGCCAGCAGCTTTGGGACAGGGGATAATTCACCCCTCCACTTT
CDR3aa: CASSFGTGDNSPLHF

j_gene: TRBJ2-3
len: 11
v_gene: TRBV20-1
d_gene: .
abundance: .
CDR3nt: TGCAGTGCTAGCCTTTCCGATACGCAGTATTTT
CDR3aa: CSASLSDTQYF

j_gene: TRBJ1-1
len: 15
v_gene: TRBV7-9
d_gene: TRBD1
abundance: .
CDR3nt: TGTGCCAGCAGCTTACTGACAGGGAGGAACACTGAAGCTTTCTTT
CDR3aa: CASSLLTGRNTEAFF

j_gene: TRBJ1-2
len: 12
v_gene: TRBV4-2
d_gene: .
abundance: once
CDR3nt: TGTGCCAGCAGCCAAGGACCCCGGGAATACACCTTC
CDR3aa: CASSQGPREYTF

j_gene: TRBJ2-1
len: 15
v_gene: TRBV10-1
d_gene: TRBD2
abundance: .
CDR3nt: TGCGCCAGCAGTGAAGCGGGGGGATCGGCCAATGAGCAGTTCTTC
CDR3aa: CASSEAGGSANEQFF

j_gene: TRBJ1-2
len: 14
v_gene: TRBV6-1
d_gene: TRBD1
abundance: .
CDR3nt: TGTGCCAGCAGTACCACCAGGGGACAGGGTGGCTACACCTTC
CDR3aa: CASSTTRGQGGYTF

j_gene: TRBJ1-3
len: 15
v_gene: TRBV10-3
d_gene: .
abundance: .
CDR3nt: TGTGCCATCAGTGAGCTAGGGGACTCTGGAAACACCATATATTTT
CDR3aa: CAISELGDSGNTIYF

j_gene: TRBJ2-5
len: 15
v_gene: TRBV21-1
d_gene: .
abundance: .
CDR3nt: TGTGCCAGCAGCAAAGGCCCTGGGGGGGAAGAGACCCAGTACTTC
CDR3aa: CASSKGPGGEETQYF

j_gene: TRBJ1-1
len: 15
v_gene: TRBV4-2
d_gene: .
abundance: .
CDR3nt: TGTGCCAGCAGCCAAGGAGGACAGATGAACACTGAAGCTTTCTTT
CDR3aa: CASSQGGQMNTEAFF

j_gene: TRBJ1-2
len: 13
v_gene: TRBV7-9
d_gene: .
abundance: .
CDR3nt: TGTGCCAGCAGCTACGAGGGGGTCTATGGCTACACCTTC
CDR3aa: CASSYEGVYGYTF

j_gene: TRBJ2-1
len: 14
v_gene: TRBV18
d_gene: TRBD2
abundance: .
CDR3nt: TGTGCCAGCTCGCGCCTACTAGCGGGGAATGAGCAGTTCTTC
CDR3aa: CASSRLLAGNEQFF

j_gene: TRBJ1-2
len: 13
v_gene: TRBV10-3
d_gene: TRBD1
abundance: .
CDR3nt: TGTGCCATCAGTTGGGACAGCTACTATGGCTACACCTTC
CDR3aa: CAISWDSYYGYTF

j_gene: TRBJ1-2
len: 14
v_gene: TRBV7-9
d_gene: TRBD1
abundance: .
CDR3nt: TGTGCCAGCAGCTCGGGACAGGGCCTCTATGGCTACACCTTC
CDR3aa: CASSSGQGLYGYTF

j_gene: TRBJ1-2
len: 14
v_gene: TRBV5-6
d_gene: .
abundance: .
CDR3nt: TGTGCCAGCAGCTTCGGACGGACAGCCTATGGCTACACCTTC
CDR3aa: CASSFGRTAYGYTF

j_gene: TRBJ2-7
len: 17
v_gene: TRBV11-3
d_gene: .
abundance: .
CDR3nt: TGTGCCAGCAGCTTAGATCTCTCTGGACTCGAGGATTACGAGCAGTACTTC
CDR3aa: CASSLDLSGLEDYEQYF

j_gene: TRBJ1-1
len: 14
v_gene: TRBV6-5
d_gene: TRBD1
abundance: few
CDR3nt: TGTGCCAGCAGTTACTCCCCGGGACAGCCTGAAGCTTTCTTT
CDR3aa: CASSYSPGQPEAFF

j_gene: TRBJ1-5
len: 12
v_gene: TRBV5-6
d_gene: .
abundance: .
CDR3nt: TGTGCCAGCAGCCAGGGCCAACAGCCCCAGCATTTT
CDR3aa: CASSQGQQPQHF

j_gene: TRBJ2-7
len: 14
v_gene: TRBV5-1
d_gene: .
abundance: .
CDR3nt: TGCGCCAGCAGCTTGAGGCGACAGAACTACGAGCAGTACTTC
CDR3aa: CASSLRRQNYEQYF

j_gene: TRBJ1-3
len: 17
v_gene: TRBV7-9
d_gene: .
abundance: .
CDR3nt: TGTGCCAGCAGCCCCCCGTGGCAGGCCTTCTCTGGAAACACCATATATTTT
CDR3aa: CASSPPWQAFSGNTIYF

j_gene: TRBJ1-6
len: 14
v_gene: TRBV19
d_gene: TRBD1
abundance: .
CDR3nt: TGTGCCAGTAGTATCGGGACAGCAAATTCACCCCTCCACTTT
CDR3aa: CASSIGTANSPLHF

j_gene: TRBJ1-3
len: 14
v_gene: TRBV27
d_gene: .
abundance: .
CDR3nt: TGTGCCAGCAGTCGGCGGGGCTCTGGAAACACCATATATTTT
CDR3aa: CASSRRGSGNTIYF

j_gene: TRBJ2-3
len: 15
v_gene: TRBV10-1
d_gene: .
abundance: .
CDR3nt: TGCGCCAGCAGTGAGTCTCGGGGTTCAACAGATACGCAGTATTTT
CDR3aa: CASSESRGSTDTQYF

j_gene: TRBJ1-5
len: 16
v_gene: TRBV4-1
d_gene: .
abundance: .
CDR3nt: TGCGCCAGCAGCCAAGGAAGTGCGCGCAGCAATCAGCCCCAGCATTTT
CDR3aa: CASSQGSARSNQPQHF

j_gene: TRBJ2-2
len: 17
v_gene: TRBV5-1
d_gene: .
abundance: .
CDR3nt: TGCGCCAGCAGCTTGCCCCCTGGGGGGGCTAGGACCGGGGAGCTGTTTTTT
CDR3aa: CASSLPPGGARTGELFF

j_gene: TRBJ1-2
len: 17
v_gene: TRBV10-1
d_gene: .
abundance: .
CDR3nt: TGCGCCAGCAGCCCCGGGGGGGGTCTTGGACTTAACTATGGCTACACCTTC
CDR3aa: CASSPGGGLGLNYGYTF

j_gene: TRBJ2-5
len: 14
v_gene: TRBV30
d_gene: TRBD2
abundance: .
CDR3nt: TGTGCCTGGACGCTAGCGGGGGGCGGAGGGACCCAGTACTTC
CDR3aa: CAWTLAGGGGTQYF

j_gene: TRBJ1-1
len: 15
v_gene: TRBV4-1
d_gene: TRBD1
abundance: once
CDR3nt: TGCGCCAGCAGCCAAGTTGACAGGGAAGGCACTGAAGCTTTCTTT
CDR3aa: CASSQVDREGTEAFF

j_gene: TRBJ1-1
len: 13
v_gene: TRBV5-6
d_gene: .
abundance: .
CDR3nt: TGTGCCAGCAGCTTGGTAGAGGCAAGGAGAGCTTTCTTT
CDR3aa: CASSLVEARRAFF

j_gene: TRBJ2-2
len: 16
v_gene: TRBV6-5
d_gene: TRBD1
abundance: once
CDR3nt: TGTGCCAGCAGTTTCTCCGGGACAGGGGGCTCCGGGGAGCTGTTTTTT
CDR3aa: CASSFSGTGGSGELFF

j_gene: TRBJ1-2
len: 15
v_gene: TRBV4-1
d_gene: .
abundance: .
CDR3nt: TGCGCCAGCAGCCAAGTGAGGCTAACCGACTATGGCTACACCTTC
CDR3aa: CASSQVRLTDYGYTF

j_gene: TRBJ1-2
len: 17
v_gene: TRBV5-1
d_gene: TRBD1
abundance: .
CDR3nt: TGCGCCAGCAGCCCGGCACCGGGACAGGGGACTAACTATGGCTACACCTTC
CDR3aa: CASSPAPGQGTNYGYTF

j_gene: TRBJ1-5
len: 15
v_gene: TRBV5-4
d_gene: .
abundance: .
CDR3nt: TGTGCCAGCAGCTTGGATGGACTTAGCAATCAGCCCCAGCATTTT
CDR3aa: CASSLDGLSNQPQHF

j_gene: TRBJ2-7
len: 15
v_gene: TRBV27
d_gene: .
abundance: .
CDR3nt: TGTGCCAGCAGTTTAAACCCTCTCCTGAGGGCCGAGCAGTACTTC
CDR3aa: CASSLNPLLRAEQYF

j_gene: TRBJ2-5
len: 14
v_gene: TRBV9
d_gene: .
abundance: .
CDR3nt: TGTGCCAGCAGCGTAGGGCCGAGGGAGGAGACCCAGTACTTC
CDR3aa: CASSVGPREETQYF

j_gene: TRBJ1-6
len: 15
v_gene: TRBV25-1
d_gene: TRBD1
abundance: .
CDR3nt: TGTGCCAGCACCAGGGGGCGCGATGGAATTTCACCCCTCCACTTT
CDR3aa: CASTRGRDGISPLHF

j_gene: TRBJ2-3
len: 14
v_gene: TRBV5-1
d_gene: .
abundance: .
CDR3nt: TGCGCCAGCAGCTTGGCTACTAGCACAGATACGCAGTATTTT
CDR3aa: CASSLATSTDTQYF

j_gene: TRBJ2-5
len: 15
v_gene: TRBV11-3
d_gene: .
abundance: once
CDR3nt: TGTGCCAGCAGCTTAGGGTTGGGGCAGAAAGAGACCCAGTACTTC
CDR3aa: CASSLGLGQKETQYF

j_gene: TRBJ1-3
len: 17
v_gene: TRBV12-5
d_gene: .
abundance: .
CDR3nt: TGTGCTAGTGGTTTGGTGGTTGTGTTAGGGAGAGGAAACACCATATATTTT
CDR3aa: CASGLVVVLGRGNTIYF

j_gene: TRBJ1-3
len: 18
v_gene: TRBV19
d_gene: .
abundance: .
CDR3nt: TGTGCCAGTAGTATAGCGCGGTCCTCACGAAGCTCTGGAAACACCATATATTTT
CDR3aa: CASSIARSSRSSGNTIYF

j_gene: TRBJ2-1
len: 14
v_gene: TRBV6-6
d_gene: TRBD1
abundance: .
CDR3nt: TGTGCCAGCAGCCCACCGGACAGGGCCGGTGAGCAGTTCTTC
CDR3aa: CASSPPDRAGEQFF

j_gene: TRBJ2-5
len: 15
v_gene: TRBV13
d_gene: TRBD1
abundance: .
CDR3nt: TGTGCCAGCAGCTTAGGAGGGGGCCGCCAAGAGACCCAGTACTTC
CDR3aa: CASSLGGGRQETQYF

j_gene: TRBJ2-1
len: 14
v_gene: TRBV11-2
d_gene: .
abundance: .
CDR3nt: TGTGCCAGCAGCTTGGGACTGCCCTACAATGAGCAGTTCTTC
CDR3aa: CASSLGLPYNEQFF

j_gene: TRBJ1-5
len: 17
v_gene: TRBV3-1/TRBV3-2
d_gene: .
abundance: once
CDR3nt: TGTGCCAGCAGCCTTAACGGGGGAGCAGGGCGCAATCAGCCCCAGCATTTT
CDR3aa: CASSLNGGAGRNQPQHF

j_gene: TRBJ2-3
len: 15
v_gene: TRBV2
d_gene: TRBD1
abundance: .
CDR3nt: TGTGCCAGCAGCCGGGACAGGGGAAAGACAGATACGCAGTATTTT
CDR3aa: CASSRDRGKTDTQYF

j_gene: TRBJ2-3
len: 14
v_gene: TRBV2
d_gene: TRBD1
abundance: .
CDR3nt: TGTGCCAGCAGCACAGGGGGCGCGGGGGATACGCAGTATTTT
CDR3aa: CASSTGGAGDTQYF

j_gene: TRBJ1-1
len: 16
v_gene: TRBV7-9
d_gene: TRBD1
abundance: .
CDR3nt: TGTGCCAGCAGCTCCTGGCGACAGGGGCCTTACACTGAAGCTTTCTTT
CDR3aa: CASSSWRQGPYTEAFF

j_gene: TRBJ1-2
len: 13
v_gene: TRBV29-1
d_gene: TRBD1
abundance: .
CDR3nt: TGCAGCGTCGCTCGGACAGGGGAATATGGCTACACCTTC
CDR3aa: CSVARTGEYGYTF

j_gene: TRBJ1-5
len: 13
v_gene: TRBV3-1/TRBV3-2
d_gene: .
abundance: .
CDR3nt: TGTGCCAGCAGCCCACAGGGTGGTCAGCCCCAGCATTTT
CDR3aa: CASSPQGGQPQHF

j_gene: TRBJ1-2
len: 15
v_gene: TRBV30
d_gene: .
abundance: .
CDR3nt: TGTGCCTGGAGTGGCTCTAGGGGTAGGGCCGATGGCTACACCTTC
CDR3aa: CAWSGSRGRADGYTF

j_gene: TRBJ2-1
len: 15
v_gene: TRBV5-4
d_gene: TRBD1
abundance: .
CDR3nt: TGTGCCAGCAGCCCGAACAGGGGAAACTACAATGAGCAGTTCTTC
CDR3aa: CASSPNRGNYNEQFF

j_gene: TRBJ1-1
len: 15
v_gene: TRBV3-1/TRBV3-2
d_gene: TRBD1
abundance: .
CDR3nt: TGTGCCAGCAGCCCCCGGGGGACAGGGGACACTGAAGCTTTCTTT
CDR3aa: CASSPRGTGDTEAFF

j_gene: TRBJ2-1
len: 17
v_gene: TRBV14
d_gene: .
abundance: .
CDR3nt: TGTGCCAGCAGCCAAGGGTTCGGCGCGGGGCGCTACAATGAGCAGTTCTTC
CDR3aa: CASSQGFGAGRYNEQFF

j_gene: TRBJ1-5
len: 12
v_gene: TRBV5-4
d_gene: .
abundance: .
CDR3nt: TGTGCCAGCAGCTGGGAGGATCAGCCCCAGCATTTT
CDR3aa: CASSWEDQPQHF

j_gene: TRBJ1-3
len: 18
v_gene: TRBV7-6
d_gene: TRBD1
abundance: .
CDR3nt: TGTGCCAGCAGCTTAACCGTCCCGGGACAGGGCTCTGGAAACACCATATATTTT
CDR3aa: CASSLTVPGQGSGNTIYF

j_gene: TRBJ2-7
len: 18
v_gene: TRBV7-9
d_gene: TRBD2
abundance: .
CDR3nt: TGTGCCAGCAGCTTCGGGAGGCTAGCGGGGGGTGGACGGTACGAGCAGTACTTC
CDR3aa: CASSFGRLAGGGRYEQYF

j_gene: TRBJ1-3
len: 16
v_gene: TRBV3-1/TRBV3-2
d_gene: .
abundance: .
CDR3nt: TGTGCCAGCAGCCAAGTTCCGGGTACCTCTGGAAACACCATATATTTT
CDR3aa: CASSQVPGTSGNTIYF

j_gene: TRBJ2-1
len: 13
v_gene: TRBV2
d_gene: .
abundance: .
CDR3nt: TGTGCCAGCGCGTACGGAGGGGTGAATGAGCAGTTCTTC
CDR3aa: CASAYGGVNEQFF

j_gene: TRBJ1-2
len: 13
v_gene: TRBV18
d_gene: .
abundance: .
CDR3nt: TGTGCCAGCTCATCGACAGACGCCTATGGCTACACCTTC
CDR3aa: CASSSTDAYGYTF